This is a list of T cell receptor beta chains from one sample in a study of cytomegalovirus exposure and HLA in healthy donors. Sequenced by immunoSEQ multiplex PCR; TCRdb stores in-frame clones only, minus some. This listing includes 70,000 to 90,000 clones. The specimen sequenced was PBMCs. Receptors originate from a man aged 18-30 years in good health and CMV-seropositive. CDR3s include the opening cysteine and the closing phenylalanine or tryptophan. D genes are given only for firm matches.

v_call	d_call	j_call	cdr3_aa	cdr3_nt
TRBV29-1	NA	TRBJ2-7	CSVEDRASSAYEQYF	TGCAGCGTTGAAGATCGAGCTTCTAGCGCCTACGAGCAGTACTTC
TRBV4-1	TRBD2	TRBJ2-5	CASSPRTGTSETQYF	TGCGCCAGCAGCCCCAGAACCGGGACTAGTGAGACCCAGTACTTC
TRBV7-3	NA	TRBJ2-1	CASSLGGDEQFF	TGTGCCAGCAGCTTAGGAGGGGATGAGCAGTTCTTC
TRBV2	TRBD1	TRBJ1-5	CASSEALRTGPSNQPQHF	TGTGCCAGCAGTGAAGCGCTTCGGACAGGCCCTAGCAATCAGCCCCAGCATTTT
TRBV11-2	NA	TRBJ2-3	CASSFRGAGTDTQYF	TGTGCCAGCAGCTTCCGGGGGGCCGGCACAGATACGCAGTATTTT
TRBV19	NA	TRBJ1-1	CASFRGWNTEAFF	TGTGCCAGTTTTAGGGGGTGGAACACTGAAGCTTTCTTT
TRBV5-1	NA	TRBJ2-2	CASAFLGALGAVAGELFF	TGCGCCAGCGCGTTTCTGGGGGCGTTGGGAGCGGTGGCCGGGGAGCTGTTTTTT
TRBV30	NA	TRBJ1-2	CAWSIINYGYTF	TGTGCCTGGAGTATTATTAACTATGGCTACACCTTC
TRBV6-1	NA	TRBJ1-3	CASSEAPFAGNTIYF	TGTGCCAGCAGTGAAGCTCCGTTCGCGGGAAACACCATATATTTT
TRBV6-1	NA	TRBJ2-7	CASSERGQGNEQYF	TGTGCCAGCAGTGAGCGGGGTCAGGGAAACGAGCAGTACTTC